This T cell receptor (beta chain) was identified in a study of blood T cell repertoires in COVID-19. About the study: PBMCs, B-cell-depleted T cells, or T cells were the source of the cDNA or gDNA that made up the material.

Per germline, CDR1 LNHDA and CDR2 SQIVND (reference sequence). The CDR3 is made up of 14 amino acids. The V segment lost 8 bases and the J segment 0 bases; nucleotides outside the gene matches: 3. Sequencing was performed with immunoSEQ multiplex PCR; in TCRdb, only in-frame clones are kept and a portion is missing. The sample includes around 120,000 clones, about 85% of them seen just once. The sequenced material came from peripheral blood. The V call is TRBV19, the J call TRBJ2-1; 8 bases fit TRBD2. This clonotype originated in a man at least 80 years old with acute or convalescent COVID-19. In DNA form, the CDR3 reads TGTGCCAGTGCAACTAGCGGCTCCTACAATGAGCAGTTCTTC. Amino acids: CASATSGSYNEQFF. Drawing the rest from reference TRBV19 and TRBJ2-1, the complete variable domain is DGGITQSPKYLFRKEGQNVTLSCEQNLNHDAMYWYRQDPGQGLRLIYYSQIVNDFQKGDIAEGYSVSREKKESFPLTVTSAQKNPTAFYLCASATSGSYNEQFFGPGTRLTVL.